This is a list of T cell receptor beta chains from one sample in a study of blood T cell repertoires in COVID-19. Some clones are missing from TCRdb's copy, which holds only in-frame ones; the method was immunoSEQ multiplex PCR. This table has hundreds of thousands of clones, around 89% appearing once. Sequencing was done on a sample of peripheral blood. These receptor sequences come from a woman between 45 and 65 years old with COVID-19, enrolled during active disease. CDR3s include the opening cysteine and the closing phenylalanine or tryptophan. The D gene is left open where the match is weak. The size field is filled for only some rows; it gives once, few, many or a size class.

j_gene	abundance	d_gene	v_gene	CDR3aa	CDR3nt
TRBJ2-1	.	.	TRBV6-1	CASSESWTVSYNEQFF	TGTGCCAGCAGTGAATCTTGGACTGTCTCCTACAATGAGCAGTTCTTC
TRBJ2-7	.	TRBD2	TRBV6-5	CASPRTSGSYEQYF	TGTGCCAGCCCCCGGACTAGCGGCTCCTACGAGCAGTACTTC
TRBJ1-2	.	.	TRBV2	CAIPRGGTRANYGYTF	TGTGCCATCCCCCGGGGCGGGACCCGAGCTAACTATGGCTACACCTTC
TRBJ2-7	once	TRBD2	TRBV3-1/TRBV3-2	CASSPTSGDLYEQYF	TGTGCCAGCAGCCCGACTAGCGGGGACCTCTACGAGCAGTACTTC
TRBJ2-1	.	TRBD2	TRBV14	CASSQAQTSGGDNEQFF	TGTGCCAGCAGCCAAGCCCAAACTAGCGGGGGGGACAATGAGCAGTTCTTC
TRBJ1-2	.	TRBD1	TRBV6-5	CASLGQINFNYGYTF	TGTGCCAGCCTGGGACAGATTAACTTTAACTATGGCTACACCTTC
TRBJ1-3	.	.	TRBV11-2	CASSYGQPAGNTIYF	TGTGCCAGCAGTTATGGACAGCCCGCTGGAAACACCATATATTTT
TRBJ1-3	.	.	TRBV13	CASSNRGGTDTIYF	TGTGCCAGCAGCAACCGGGGGGGCACGGACACCATATATTTT
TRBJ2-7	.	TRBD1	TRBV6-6	CASSYGTGPYEQYF	TGTGCCAGCAGTTACGGGACAGGGCCCTACGAGCAGTACTTC
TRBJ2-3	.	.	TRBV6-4	CASRTQGRTDTQYF	TGTGCCAGCAGGACACAGGGCCGCACAGATACGCAGTATTTT
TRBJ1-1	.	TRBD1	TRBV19	CASSATGGTEAFF	TGTGCCAGTAGTGCGACAGGGGGCACTGAAGCTTTCTTT
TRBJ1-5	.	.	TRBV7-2	CASSLARNQPQHF	TGTGCCAGCAGCTTAGCCCGTAATCAGCCCCAGCATTTT
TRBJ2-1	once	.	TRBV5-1	CASAFSPSSYNEQFF	TGCGCCAGCGCATTCTCCCCGAGCTCCTACAATGAGCAGTTCTTC
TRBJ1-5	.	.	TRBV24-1	CATSDTTGIGNQPQHF	TGTGCCACCAGTGATACCACAGGGATCGGCAATCAGCCCCAGCATTTT
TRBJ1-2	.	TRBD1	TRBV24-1	CATSEGTGTNYGYTF	TGTGCCACCAGTGAAGGGACAGGGACGAACTATGGCTACACCTTC
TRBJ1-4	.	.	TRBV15	CATSSVGGVNEKLFF	TGTGCCACCAGCAGCGTGGGGGGGGTGAATGAAAAACTGTTTTTT
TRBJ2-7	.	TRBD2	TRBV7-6	CASSLGGGAYEQYF	TGTGCCAGCAGCTTGGGCGGGGGGGCTTACGAGCAGTACTTC
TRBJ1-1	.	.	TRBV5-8	CASSGGGRTEAFF	TGTGCCAGCAGCGGGGGCGGACGGACTGAAGCTTTCTTT
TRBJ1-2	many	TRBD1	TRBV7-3	CASSSTGTGDGYTF	TGTGCCAGCAGCTCCACCGGGACAGGAGACGGCTACACCTTC
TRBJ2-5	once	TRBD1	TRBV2	CASSLRQGKMGETQYF	TGTGCCAGCAGCCTCCGACAGGGAAAAATGGGAGAGACCCAGTACTTC
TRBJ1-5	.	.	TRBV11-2	CASSSGGRNQPQHF	TGTGCCAGCTCCTCGGGAGGGAGAAATCAGCCCCAGCATTTT
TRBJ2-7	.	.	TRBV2	CASRGEVLSYEQYF	TGTGCCAGCAGGGGAGAAGTCCTCTCCTACGAGCAGTACTTC
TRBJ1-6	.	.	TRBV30	CAWIRAGGAGNSPLHF	TGTGCCTGGATTCGTGCGGGGGGCGCAGGTAATTCACCCCTCCACTTT
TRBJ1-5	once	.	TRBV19	CASSIGQGFYQPQHF	TGTGCCAGTAGTATAGGGCAGGGCTTCTATCAGCCCCAGCATTTT
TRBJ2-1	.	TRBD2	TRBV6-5	CASSSKRGSYNEQFF	TGTGCCAGCAGTTCCAAGCGGGGGAGCTACAATGAGCAGTTCTTC
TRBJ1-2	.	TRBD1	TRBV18	CASSPGQGASGYTF	TGTGCCAGCTCACCGGGACAGGGGGCTAGTGGCTACACCTTC
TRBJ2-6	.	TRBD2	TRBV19	CASSTSGGASGANVLTF	TGTGCCAGTAGCACCAGCGGGGGGGCATCAGGGGCCAACGTCCTGACTTTC
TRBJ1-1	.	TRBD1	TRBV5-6	CASFITGDSNTEAFF	TGTGCCAGCTTTATTACAGGGGACTCAAACACTGAAGCTTTCTTT
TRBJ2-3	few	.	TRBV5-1	CASSPQGLDTQYF	TGCGCCAGCAGCCCGCAGGGTCTGGATACGCAGTATTTT
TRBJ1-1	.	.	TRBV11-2	CASSQPGDTEAFF	TGTGCCAGCAGCCAGCCGGGGGACACTGAAGCTTTCTTT
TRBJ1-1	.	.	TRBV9	CASSVLQGGTEAFF	TGTGCCAGCAGCGTACTCCAGGGCGGCACTGAAGCTTTCTTT
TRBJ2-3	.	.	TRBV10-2	CASSDAGVGTDTQYF	TGCGCCAGCAGTGACGCGGGTGTCGGGACAGATACGCAGTATTTT
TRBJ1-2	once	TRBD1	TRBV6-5	CASRTTGDYGYTF	TGTGCCAGCAGGACCACAGGGGACTATGGCTACACCTTC
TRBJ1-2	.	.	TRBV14	CASSPLLETYYGYTF	TGTGCCAGCAGCCCCCTCTTGGAGACTTATTATGGCTACACCTTC
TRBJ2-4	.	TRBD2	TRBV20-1	CSASISSGGLAKNIQYF	TGCAGTGCTAGTATTTCTAGCGGGGGACTAGCCAAAAACATTCAGTACTTC
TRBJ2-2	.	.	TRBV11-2	CASSLFRSNTGELFF	TGTGCCAGCAGCTTGTTCAGGTCGAACACCGGGGAGCTGTTTTTT
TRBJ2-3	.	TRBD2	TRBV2	CASSGLAGDPVDTQYF	TGTGCCAGCAGTGGACTAGCGGGGGACCCGGTAGATACGCAGTATTTT
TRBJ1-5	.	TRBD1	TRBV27	CASSPGGQPQHF	TGTGCCAGCAGTCCAGGGGGTCAGCCCCAGCATTTT